The 14 T cell receptor beta chains in this list originate from one sample, sequenced in a study of T cell clonality in common variable immunodeficiency. Study results and caveats: Fewer deletions and N-nucleotide insertions were reportedly seen in common variable immunodeficiency TCR beta sequences.

Libraries were prepared by immunoSEQ multiplex PCR; TCRdb keeps only in-frame clonotypes and omits some of them. The clone table shows roughly 16,000 clones, with the ten largest holding 4.9%. Antigens of these TCRs are unknown. The source material was peripheral blood mononuclear cells. Receptors were obtained from a human donor with common variable immunodeficiency.

Comment on this clone: The CDR3 is cut off 3 residues early in the read; its end comes from the germline J gene. The chain uses TRBV7-9 and TRBJ2-1; 10 bases match TRBD2. The CDR3 has 14 amino acids. Losses at the gene ends were 4 bases for V and 9 bases for J; bases not matched to a gene: 6. Germline values: CDR1 SEHNR, CDR2 FQNEAQ (reference sequence). The CDR3 DNA, read in part, is TGTGCCAGCAGCTCTAGCGGGAGAATGAGTGAG. Translation: CASSSSGRMSE. The entire CDR3 protein is CASSSSGRMSEQFF.

Note on this clone: Read sequence stops 3 residues before the CDR3 end, and the germline J gene provides the missing end. The chain employs TRBV7-2 and TRBJ1-1; no reliable D call. This CDR3 comprises 13 residues. Per germline, CDR1 SGHTA and CDR2 FQGNSA. Between the trimmed V and J ends, which lost 3 bases and 7 bases, there was a span of 12 bases. The CDR3 sequence is CASSFRGSGEAFF. The DNA read from the CDR3 is TGTGCCAGCAGCTTTCGGGGATCGGGTGAA.

As to this clone: The read gets to within 3 residues of the CDR3 end, and the germline J gene fills in the rest. The V and J genes are TRBV6-2 or TRBV6-3 and TRBJ2-4; D tentatively fits TRBD1 or TRBD2 (5 bases each). The V end lost 5 bases, the J end lost 7 bases, and 12 bases lay between the germline ends. This CDR3 spans 13 amino acids. Germline-derived CDR1 and CDR2 are MNHEY and SVGEGT. The CDR3 region is CASSQGVQNIQYF. The part of the CDR3 DNA that was read is TGTGCCAGCAGTCAGGGAGTTCAGAACATT.

This clone counts as medium-sized by frequency. The read terminates 3 residues ahead of where the CDR3 ends, so the germline J gene completes it. The V and J genes are TRBV6-2 or TRBV6-3 and TRBJ1-1; weak D call: TRBD1 (6 bases). With 6 bases removed from V and 5 bases from J, the gap between germline ends came to 16 bases. This CDR3 has 14 amino acids. The germline V gene has CDR1 MNHEY and CDR2 SVGEGT. The sequenced part of the CDR3 DNA is TGTGCCAGCAGCGAACGACAGGTGGCAACTGAA. It encodes CASSERQVATE. Given in full, the CDR3 is CASSERQVATEAFF.

For this clone: The DNA ends 3 residues before the CDR3 does, and the rest of the CDR3 is filled in from the germline J gene. The chain joins TRBV5-1 to TRBJ2-2, with 11 bases lining up with TRBD2. The J segment lost 4 bases and the V segment lost 4 bases, leaving 12 bases of the junction unmatched. This CDR3 is built from 18 residues. Germline CDR1 SGHRS, CDR2 YFSETQ. CDR3 DNA (partial): TGCGCCAGCAGCGCCCTCTTAATAGCGGGAGGGATCACCGGGGAG. It yields the protein CASSALLIAGGITGE. The entire CDR3 reads CASSALLIAGGITGELFF.

About this clone itself: The missing CDR3 end, 3 residues past where the read stops, is filled in from the germline J gene. J is TRBJ2-3 and V is TRBV19; 11 bases are shared with TRBD2. There are 16 residues in the CDR3. In germline, CDR1 is LNHDA, CDR2 SQIVND (reference sequence). J gave up 5 bases and V 7 bases, and 11 bases lay outside the gene matches. This CDR3 reads CASTNKLAGEVDTQYF. CDR3 DNA (partial): TGTGCCAGTACCAACAAACTAGCGGGGGAGGTAGATACG.

This clone counts as medium-sized by frequency. Sequencing ends 3 residues short of the CDR3 end; the germline J gene provides the rest. The V call is TRBV19, the J call TRBJ2-1, with 9 bases lining up with TRBD2. The junction had 7 bases not matched to a gene; V was cut back by 2 bases and J by 8 bases. Germline V gene lookup returns CDR1 LNHDA and CDR2 SQIVND (reference sequence). CDR3 length equals 15 residues. Incomplete CDR3 DNA: TGTGCCAGTAGTATAAAGGCGGGGGGGATAGATGAG. Translation gives CASSIKAGGIDE. The full CDR3 sequence reads CASSIKAGGIDEQFF.

As for this clone: At one of its ends the junction is not consistent with the germline gene, which may arise from a read error. The read is 3 residues too short to cover the CDR3 end, so that end is filled in from the germline J gene. The rearrangement uses TRBV12-5 and TRBJ2-7, with 9 bases lining up with TRBD1. This CDR3 comprises 16 residues. CDR1 LGHNT and CDR2 FRNRAP come from the germline V gene. CDR3 DNA (partial): TGTGCTAGTGCTTTGGTATTGGGACAGGGCGTTCACGAG. Protein sequence: CASALVLGQGVHE. From start to end, the CDR3 is CASALVLGQGVHEQYF.

By frequency, this clone is medium-sized. The read falls 3 residues short of the CDR3 end, and the missing part is taken from the germline J gene. The rearrangement uses TRBV19 and TRBJ2-7; TRBD1 is a possible D gene (7 bases). V lost 6 bases and J lost 5, with 14 bases in between. The CDR3 runs to 13 residues. Per germline, CDR1 LNHDA and CDR2 SQIVND (reference sequence). The CDR3 DNA, read in part, is TGTGCCAGTAGATTGCAGGGGGGACACGAG. Its protein product is CASRLQGGHE. The whole CDR3 reads CASRLQGGHEQYF. Using reference TRBV19 and TRBJ2-7 for the parts outside the CDR3, the full variable domain is DGGITQSPKYLFRKEGQNVTLSCEQNLNHDAMYWYRQDPGQGLRLIYYSQIVNDFQKGDIAEGYSVSREKKESFPLTVTSAQKNPTAFYLCASRLQGGHEQYFGPGTRLTVT.

This clone is called medium-sized based on its frequency. The CDR3 extends 3 residues past the end of the read, so its final part is completed from the germline J gene. The rearrangement joins TRBV5-6 to TRBJ2-7; D not resolved. Trimming removed 2 bases from V and 6 bases from J, with 12 bases in between. Germline V lookup: CDR1 SGHDT, CDR2 YYEEEE. The CDR3 extends over 13 amino acids. The sequenced CDR3 bases are TGTGCCAGCAGCTTAAGAGGTGAATTCGAG. Protein: CASSLRGEFE. The entire CDR3 protein reads CASSLRGEFEQYF.

The CDR3 is CASSKDYKETQYF. The sequenced part of the CDR3 DNA is TGTGCCAGCAGTAAGGACTATAAAGAGACC. J is TRBJ2-5 and V is TRBV2; a possible D gene is TRBD2 (6 bases). With the read ending 3 residues before the CDR3 end, the germline J gene is used to fill in that end. The CDR3 has 13 amino acids. Germline CDR1 SNHLY, CDR2 FYNNEI. Trimming removed 5 bases from V and 3 bases from J, with 10 bases in between.

Of note for this clone: The read falls 3 residues short of the CDR3 end, and the missing part is taken from the germline J gene. This chain uses TRBV5-1 with TRBJ2-5, with D perhaps matching TRBD1 (6 bases). V was cut by 4 bases and J by 5 bases, with 18 bases left in between. The CDR3 runs 15 residues. The V gene's germline CDR1 is SGHRS and CDR2 YFSETQ. Incomplete CDR3 DNA: TGCGCCAGCAGCCAGGGGCTCCAAGTAGGGGAGACC. This gives the protein CASSQGLQVGET. The CDR3, in full, reads CASSQGLQVGETQYF. Together with reference TRBV5-1 and TRBJ2-5, the CDR3 gives the full variable domain: KAGVTQTPRYLIKTRGQQVTLSCSPISGHRSVSWYQQTPGQGLQFLFEYFSETQRNKGNFPGRFSGRQFSNSRSEMNVSTLELGDSALYLCASSQGLQVGETQYFGPGTRLLVL.

About this clone itself: The read comes to an end 3 residues before the CDR3 does, leaving the germline J gene to fill in the end. The rearrangement uses TRBV20-1 and TRBJ2-3; 10 bases map to TRBD2. The V segment lost 2 bases and the J segment 1 base; nucleotides outside the gene matches: 3. This CDR3 is built from 15 residues. From germline, CDR1 is DFQATT and CDR2 SNEGSKA (reference sequence). CDR3 residues: CSARPGTSGTDTQYF. The CDR3 DNA, read in part, is TGCAGTGCTAGACCCGGGACTAGCGGCACAGATACG.

Notes on this clone: The read falls 3 residues short of the CDR3 end, and the missing part is taken from the germline J gene. The genes are TRBV12-3 or TRBV12-4 and TRBJ2-7, with 8 positions matching TRBD1. Trimming at V came to 3 bases and at J to 3 bases, leaving 7 bases not matched to a gene. The CDR3 has 15 residues. The CDR3: CASSFWAGGSYEQYF. CDR3 DNA, as far as it was read: TGTGCCAGCAGTTTTTGGGCAGGGGGCAGCTACGAG.